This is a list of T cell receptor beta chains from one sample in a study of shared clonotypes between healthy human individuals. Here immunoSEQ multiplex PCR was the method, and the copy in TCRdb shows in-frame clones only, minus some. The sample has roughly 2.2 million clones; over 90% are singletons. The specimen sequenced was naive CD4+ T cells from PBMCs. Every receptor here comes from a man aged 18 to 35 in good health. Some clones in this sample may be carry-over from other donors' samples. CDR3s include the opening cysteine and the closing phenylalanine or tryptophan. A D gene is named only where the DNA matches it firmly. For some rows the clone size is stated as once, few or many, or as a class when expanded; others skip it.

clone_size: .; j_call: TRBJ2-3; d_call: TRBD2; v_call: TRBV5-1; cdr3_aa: CASSLGLAGELAQYF; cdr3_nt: TGCGCCAGCAGCTTAGGACTAGCGGGAGAGCTCGCGCAGTATTTT
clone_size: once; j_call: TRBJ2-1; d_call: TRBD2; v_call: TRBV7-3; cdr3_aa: CASSSGLAAYNEQFF; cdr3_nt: TGTGCCAGCAGCTCCGGACTAGCGGCATACAATGAGCAGTTCTTC
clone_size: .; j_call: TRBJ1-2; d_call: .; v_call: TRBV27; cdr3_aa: CASSPLGSRGILGYTF; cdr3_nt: TGTGCCAGCAGCCCCCTGGGGTCACGGGGGATTTTGGGCTACACCTTC
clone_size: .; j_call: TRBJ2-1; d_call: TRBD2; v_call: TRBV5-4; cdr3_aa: CASSPGGRHYNEQFF; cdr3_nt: TGTGCCAGCAGCCCGGGGGGGAGGCACTACAATGAGCAGTTCTTC
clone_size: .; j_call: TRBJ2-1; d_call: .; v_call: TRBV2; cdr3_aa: CASSETYNEQFF; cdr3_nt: TGTGCCAGCAGTGAGACCTACAATGAGCAGTTCTTC
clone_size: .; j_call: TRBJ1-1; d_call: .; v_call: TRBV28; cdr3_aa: CASRSGGGTEAFF; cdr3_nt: TGTGCCAGCAGGAGTGGGGGGGGAACTGAAGCTTTCTTT
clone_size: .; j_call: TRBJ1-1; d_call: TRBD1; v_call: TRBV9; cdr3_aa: CASSVTIGQGGNTEAFF; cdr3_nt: TGTGCCAGCAGCGTAACTATAGGACAGGGAGGGAACACTGAAGCTTTCTTT
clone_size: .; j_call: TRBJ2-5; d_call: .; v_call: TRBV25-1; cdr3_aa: CASSQGWQAGETQYF; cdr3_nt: TGTGCCAGCAGTCAGGGGTGGCAGGCGGGGGAGACCCAGTACTTC
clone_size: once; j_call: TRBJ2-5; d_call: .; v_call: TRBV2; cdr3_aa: CASSPLSGALETQYF; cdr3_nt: TGTGCCAGCAGCCCCCTTTCAGGAGCGCTGGAGACCCAGTACTTC
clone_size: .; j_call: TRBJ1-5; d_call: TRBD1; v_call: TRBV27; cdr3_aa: CASSAGLRGRHQPQHF; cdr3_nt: TGTGCCAGCAGTGCCGGCCTCAGGGGGCGGCATCAGCCCCAGCATTTT
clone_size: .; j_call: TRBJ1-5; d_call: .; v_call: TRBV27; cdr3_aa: CASSLAPGRPQPQHF; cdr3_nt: TGTGCCAGCAGTTTGGCACCCGGGCGGCCTCAGCCCCAGCATTTT
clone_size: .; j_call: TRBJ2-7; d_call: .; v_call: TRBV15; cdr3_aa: CATSRDVREKQYF; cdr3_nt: TGTGCCACCAGCAGAGATGTACGGGAAAAGCAGTACTTC
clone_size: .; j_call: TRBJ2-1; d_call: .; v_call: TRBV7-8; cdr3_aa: CASSSTGTKTPSYNEQFF; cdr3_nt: TGTGCCAGCAGCTCCACAGGGACAAAAACCCCGTCCTACAATGAGCAGTTCTTC
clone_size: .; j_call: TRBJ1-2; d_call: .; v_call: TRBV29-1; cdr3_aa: CSVEGDTNYGYTF; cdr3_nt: TGCAGCGTAGAAGGGGACACAAACTATGGCTACACCTTC
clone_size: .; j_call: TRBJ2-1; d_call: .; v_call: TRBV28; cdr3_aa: CASSSGGTGGNEQFF; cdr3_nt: TGTGCCAGCAGTTCCGGAGGAACAGGCGGCAATGAGCAGTTCTTC
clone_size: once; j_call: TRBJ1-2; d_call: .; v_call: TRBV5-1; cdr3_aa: CASSLGGTAGYGYTF; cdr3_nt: TGCGCCAGCAGCTTGGGAGGCACTGCAGGCTATGGCTACACCTTC
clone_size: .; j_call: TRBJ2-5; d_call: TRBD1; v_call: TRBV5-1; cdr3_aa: CASSFNSDRSETQYF; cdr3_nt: TGCGCCAGCAGCTTTAACTCGGACAGGAGTGAGACCCAGTACTTC
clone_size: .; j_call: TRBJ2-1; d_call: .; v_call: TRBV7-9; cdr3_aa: CASSSLVSYNEQFF; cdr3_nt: TGTGCCAGCAGCTCCCTAGTCTCCTACAATGAGCAGTTCTTC
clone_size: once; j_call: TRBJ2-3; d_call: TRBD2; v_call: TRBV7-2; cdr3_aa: CAKKAGPGTDTQYF; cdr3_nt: TGTGCCAAAAAAGCGGGACCGGGGACAGATACGCAGTATTTT
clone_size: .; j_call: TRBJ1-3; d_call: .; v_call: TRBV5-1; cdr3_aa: CASSLDTLGNTIYF; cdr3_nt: TGCGCCAGCAGCTTGGATACGCTCGGAAACACCATATATTTT
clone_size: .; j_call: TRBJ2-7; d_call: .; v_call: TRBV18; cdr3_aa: CASSPRYEQYF; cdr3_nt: TGTGCCAGCTCACCTCGCTACGAGCAGTACTTC
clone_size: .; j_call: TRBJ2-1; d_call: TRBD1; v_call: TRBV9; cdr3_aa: CASSEWDRPNEQFF; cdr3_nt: TGTGCCAGCAGCGAGTGGGACAGGCCTAATGAGCAGTTCTTC
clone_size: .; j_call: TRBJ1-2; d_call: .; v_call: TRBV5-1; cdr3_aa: CASSLEGGAYTF; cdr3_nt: TGCGCCAGCAGCTTGGAAGGCGGAGCATACACCTTC
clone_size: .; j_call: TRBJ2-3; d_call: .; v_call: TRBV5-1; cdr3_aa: CASSLSQGANTQYF; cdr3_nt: TGCGCCAGCAGCTTGTCACAAGGGGCTAATACGCAGTATTTT
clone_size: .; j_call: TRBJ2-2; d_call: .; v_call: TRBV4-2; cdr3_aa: CASSRTEANTGELFF; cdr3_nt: TGTGCCAGCAGCCGTACCGAGGCGAACACCGGGGAGCTGTTTTTT
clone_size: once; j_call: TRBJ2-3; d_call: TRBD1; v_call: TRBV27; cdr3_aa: CASRSGTGPDTQYF; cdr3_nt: TGTGCCAGCAGATCCGGGACAGGGCCAGATACGCAGTATTTT
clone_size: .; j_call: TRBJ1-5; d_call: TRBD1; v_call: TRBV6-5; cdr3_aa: CASSLGQGRDQPQHF; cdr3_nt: TGTGCCAGCAGTCTGGGACAGGGTAGGGATCAGCCCCAGCATTTT
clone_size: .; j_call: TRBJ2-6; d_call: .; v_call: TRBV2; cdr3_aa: CASSRQLPNSGANVLTF; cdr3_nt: TGTGCCAGCAGCAGACAGCTGCCCAATTCTGGGGCCAACGTCCTGACTTTC
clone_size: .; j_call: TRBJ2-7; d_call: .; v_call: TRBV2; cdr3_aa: CASSEAGPAYEQYF; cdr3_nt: TGTGCCAGCAGTGAAGCGGGGCCAGCCTACGAGCAGTACTTC
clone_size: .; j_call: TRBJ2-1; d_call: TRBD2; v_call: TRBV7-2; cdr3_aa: CASSNGLAGGREQFF; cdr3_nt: TGTGCCAGCAGCAACGGACTAGCGGGAGGACGGGAGCAGTTCTTC
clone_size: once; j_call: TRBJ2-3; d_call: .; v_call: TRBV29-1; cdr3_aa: CSVYRSRRADTQYF; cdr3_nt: TGCAGCGTGTACAGGAGCCGAAGAGCAGATACGCAGTATTTT
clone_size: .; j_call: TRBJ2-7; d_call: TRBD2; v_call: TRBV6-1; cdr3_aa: CASRTLAGSYEQYF; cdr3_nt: TGTGCCAGCAGAACCTTAGCGGGCTCCTACGAGCAGTACTTC
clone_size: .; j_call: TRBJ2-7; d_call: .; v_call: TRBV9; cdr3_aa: CASSETPGVEEQYF; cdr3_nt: TGTGCCAGCAGCGAAACCCCAGGGGTGGAAGAGCAGTACTTC
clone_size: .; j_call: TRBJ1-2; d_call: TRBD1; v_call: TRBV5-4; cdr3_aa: CASSQGGNPYGYTF; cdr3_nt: TGTGCCAGCAGCCAGGGGGGGAACCCCTATGGCTACACCTTC
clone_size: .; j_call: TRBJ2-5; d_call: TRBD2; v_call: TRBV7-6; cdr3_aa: CASSLAGGRETQYF; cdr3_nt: TGTGCCAGCAGCTTAGCGGGAGGGCGGGAGACCCAGTACTTC
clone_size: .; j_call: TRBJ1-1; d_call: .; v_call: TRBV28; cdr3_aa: CASSTRWTNTEAFF; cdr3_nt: TGTGCCAGCTCGACGCGATGGACCAACACTGAAGCTTTCTTT
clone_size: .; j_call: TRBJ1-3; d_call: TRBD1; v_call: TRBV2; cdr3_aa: CASSQGAAGNTIYF; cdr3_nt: TGTGCCAGCAGTCAGGGGGCAGCGGGAAACACCATATATTTT
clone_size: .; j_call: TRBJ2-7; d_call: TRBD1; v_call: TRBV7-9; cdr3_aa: CASSYIDRGRAYEQYF; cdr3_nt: TGTGCCAGCAGCTATATAGACAGGGGGAGGGCCTACGAGCAGTACTTC
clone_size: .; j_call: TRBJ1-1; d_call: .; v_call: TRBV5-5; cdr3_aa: CASSLGRVRDTEAFF; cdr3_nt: TGTGCCAGCAGCTTGGGGCGGGTTAGGGACACTGAAGCTTTCTTT
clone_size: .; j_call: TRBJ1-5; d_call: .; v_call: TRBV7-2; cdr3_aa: CASSPLLGRGYNQPQHF; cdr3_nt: TGTGCCAGCAGCCCACTCCTAGGGAGGGGGTACAATCAGCCCCAGCATTTT
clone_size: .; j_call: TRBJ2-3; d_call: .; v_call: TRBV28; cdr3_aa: CASTSRDTQYF; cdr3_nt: TGTGCCAGCACCTCGAGGGATACGCAGTATTTT
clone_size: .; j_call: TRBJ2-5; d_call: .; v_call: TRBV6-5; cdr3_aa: CASRFSLRETQYF; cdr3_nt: TGTGCCAGCAGATTCAGCCTCAGAGAGACCCAGTACTTC
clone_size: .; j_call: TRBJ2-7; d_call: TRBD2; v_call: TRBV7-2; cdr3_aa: CASSLHGLVGEQYF; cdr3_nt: TGTGCCAGCAGCCTCCACGGACTAGTCGGGGAGCAGTACTTC
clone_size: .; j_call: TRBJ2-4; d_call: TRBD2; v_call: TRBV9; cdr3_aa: CASSPGLGGRAKNIQYF; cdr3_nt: TGTGCCAGCAGCCCGGGCCTGGGAGGGAGGGCCAAAAACATTCAGTACTTC
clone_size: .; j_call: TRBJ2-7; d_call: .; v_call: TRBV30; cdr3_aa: CAWSADRDLIGEQYF; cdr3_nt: TGTGCCTGGAGCGCAGACAGGGACTTGATAGGCGAGCAGTACTTC
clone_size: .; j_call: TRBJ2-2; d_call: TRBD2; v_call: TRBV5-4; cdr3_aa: CASSPRLAGTYTGELFF; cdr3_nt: TGTGCCAGCAGCCCACGACTAGCGGGGACATACACCGGGGAGCTGTTTTTT
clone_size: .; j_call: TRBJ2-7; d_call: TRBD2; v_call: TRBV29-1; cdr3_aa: CSSREGFYEQYF; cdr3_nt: TGCAGCTCGCGGGAGGGCTTTTACGAGCAGTACTTC
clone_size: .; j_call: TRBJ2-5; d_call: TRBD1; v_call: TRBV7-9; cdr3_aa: CASSDRDSETQYF; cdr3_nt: TGTGCCAGCAGCGATCGGGACAGCGAGACCCAGTACTTC
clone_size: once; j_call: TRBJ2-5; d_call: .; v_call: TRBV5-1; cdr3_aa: CASSLLDPQETQYF; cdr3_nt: TGCGCCAGCAGCTTGTTGGACCCACAAGAGACCCAGTACTTC